The sequence of this TCR beta chain was determined in a study of cytotoxic CD8 clonotypes in ibrutinib-treated CLL. Germline-derived CDR1 and CDR2 are SGDLS and YYNGEE. The CDR3 covers 15 residues. Between the trimmed V and J ends, which lost 4 bases and 1 base, there was a span of 14 bases. Some clones are missing from TCRdb's copy, which holds only in-frame ones; the method was immunoSEQ multiplex PCR. The profile shows approximately 200,000 clones, over 55% of them singletons. Sequences were derived from PBMCs, sampled after 24 months of ibrutinib treatment. The sequence was collected from a human donor with chronic lymphocytic leukemia. The gene calls are TRBV9 and TRBJ2-5, with a possible D match to TRBD2 (5 bases). This chain's CDR3 is CASSNLGSGQETQYF. The CDR3 region has the DNA TGTGCCAGCAGCAACCTCGGCAGCGGCCAAGAGACCCAGTACTTC.